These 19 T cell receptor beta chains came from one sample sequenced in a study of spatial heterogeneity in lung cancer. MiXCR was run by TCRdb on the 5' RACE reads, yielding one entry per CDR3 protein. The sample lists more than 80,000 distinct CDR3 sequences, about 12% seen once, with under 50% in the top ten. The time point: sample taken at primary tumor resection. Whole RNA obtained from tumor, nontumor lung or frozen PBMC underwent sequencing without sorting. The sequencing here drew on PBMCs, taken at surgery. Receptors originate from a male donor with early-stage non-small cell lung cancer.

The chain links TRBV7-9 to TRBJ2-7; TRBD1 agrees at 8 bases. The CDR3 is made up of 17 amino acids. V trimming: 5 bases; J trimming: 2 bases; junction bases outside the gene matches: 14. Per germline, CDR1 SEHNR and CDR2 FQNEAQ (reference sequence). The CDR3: CASSTHQTGASPYEQYF. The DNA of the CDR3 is TGTGCCAGCAGCACGCACCAGACAGGGGCGTCCCCCTACGAGCAGTACTTC.

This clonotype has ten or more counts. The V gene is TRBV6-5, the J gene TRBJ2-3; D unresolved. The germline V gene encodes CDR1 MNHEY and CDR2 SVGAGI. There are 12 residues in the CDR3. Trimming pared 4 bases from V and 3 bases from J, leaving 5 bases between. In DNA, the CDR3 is TGTGCCAGCAGTTCCCGGACAGATACGCAGTATTTT. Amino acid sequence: CASSSRTDTQYF.

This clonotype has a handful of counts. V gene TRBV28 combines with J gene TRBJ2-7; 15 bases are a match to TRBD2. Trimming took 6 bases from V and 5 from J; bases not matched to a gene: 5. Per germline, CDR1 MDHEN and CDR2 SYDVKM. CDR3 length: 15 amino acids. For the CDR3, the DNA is TGTGCCAGCAGGGGGACTAGCGGGGGGTCCGACGAGCAGTACTTC. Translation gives CASRGTSGGSDEQYF.

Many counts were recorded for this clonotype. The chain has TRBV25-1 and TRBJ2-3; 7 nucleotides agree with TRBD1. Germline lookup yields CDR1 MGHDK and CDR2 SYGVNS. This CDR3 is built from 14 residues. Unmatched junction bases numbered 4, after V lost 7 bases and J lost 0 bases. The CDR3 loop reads CASTGQWSTDTQYF. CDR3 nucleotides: TGTGCCAGCACGGGACAGTGGAGCACAGATACGCAGTATTTT.

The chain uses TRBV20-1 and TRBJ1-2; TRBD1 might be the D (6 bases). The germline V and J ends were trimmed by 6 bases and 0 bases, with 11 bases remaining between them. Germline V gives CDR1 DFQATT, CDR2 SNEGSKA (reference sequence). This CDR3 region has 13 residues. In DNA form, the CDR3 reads TGCAGTGCCAGAAGGGGGGCTAACTATGGCTACACCTTC. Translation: CSARRGANYGYTF.

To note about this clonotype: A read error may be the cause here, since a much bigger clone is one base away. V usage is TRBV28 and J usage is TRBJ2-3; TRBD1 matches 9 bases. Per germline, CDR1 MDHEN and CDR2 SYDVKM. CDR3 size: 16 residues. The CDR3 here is CASSSANRGRTDSQYF. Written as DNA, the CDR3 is TGTGCCAGCAGTTCAGCAAACAGGGGGCGAACAGATTCGCAGTATTTT.

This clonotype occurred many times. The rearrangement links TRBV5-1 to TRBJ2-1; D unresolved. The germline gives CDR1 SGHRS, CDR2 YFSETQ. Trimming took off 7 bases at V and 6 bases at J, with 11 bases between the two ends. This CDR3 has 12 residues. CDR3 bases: TGCGCCAGCGGGTCCGGGCGCAATGAGCAGTTCTTC. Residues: CASGSGRNEQFF.

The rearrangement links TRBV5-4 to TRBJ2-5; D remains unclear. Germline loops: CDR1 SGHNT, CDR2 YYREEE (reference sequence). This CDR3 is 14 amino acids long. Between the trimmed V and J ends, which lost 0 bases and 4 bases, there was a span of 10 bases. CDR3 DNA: TGTGCCAGCAGCTTGGAGCCGACGGGAGAGACCCAGTACTTC. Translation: CASSLEPTGETQYF. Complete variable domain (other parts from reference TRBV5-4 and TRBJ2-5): ETGVTQSPTHLIKTRGQQVTLRCSSQSGHNTVSWYQQALGQGPQFIFQYYREEENGRGNFPPRFSGLQFPNYSSELNVNALELDDSALYLCASSLEPTGETQYFGPGTRLLVL.

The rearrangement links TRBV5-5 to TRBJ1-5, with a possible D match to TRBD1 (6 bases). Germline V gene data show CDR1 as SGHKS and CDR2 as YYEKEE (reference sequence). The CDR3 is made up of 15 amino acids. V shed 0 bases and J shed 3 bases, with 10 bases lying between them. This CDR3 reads CASSLGDTDNQPQHF. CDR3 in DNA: TGTGCCAGCAGCTTGGGGGACACAGACAATCAGCCCCAGCATTTT.

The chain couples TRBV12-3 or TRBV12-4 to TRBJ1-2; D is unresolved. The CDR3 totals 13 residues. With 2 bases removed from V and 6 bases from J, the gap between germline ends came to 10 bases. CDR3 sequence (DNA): TGTGCCAGCAGTTTATGGGAAGGGCATGGCTACACCTTC. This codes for CASSLWEGHGYTF.

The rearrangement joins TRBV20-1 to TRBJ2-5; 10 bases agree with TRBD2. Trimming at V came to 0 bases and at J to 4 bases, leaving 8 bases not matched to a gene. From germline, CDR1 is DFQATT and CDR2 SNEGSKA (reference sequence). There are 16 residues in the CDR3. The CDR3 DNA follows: TGCAGTGCTAGAGATTTTGGGCGACTAGCGGGAGAGACCCAGTACTTC. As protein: CSARDFGRLAGETQYF.

CDR3 sequence (DNA): TGTGCCAGCAGTCCCGGAGGGCAACGGAATCAGCCCCAGCATTTT. Protein: CASSPGGQRNQPQHF. The chain uses TRBV28 and TRBJ1-5; D is unclear. The germline V gene has CDR1 MDHEN and CDR2 SYDVKM. This CDR3 is 15 amino acids long. Trimming took off 5 bases at V and 4 bases at J, with 15 bases between the two ends.

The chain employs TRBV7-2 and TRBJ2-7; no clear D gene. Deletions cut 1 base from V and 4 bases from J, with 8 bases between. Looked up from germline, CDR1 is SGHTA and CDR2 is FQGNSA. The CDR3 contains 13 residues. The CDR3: CASSLGPKYEQYF. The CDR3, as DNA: TGTGCCAGCAGCTTAGGACCGAAATACGAGCAGTACTTC.

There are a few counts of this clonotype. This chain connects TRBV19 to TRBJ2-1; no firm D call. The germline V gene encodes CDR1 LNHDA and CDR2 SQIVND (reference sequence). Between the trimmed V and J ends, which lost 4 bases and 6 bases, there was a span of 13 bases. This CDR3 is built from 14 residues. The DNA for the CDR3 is TGTGCCAGTAGTAGTCAGGCGAAAGGCAATGAGCAGTTCTTC. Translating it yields CASSSQAKGNEQFF.

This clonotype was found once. CDR3 nucleotide sequence: TGTGCCAGCAGCTGGACCGCCGACAGGGCGGAGACCCAGTACTTC. It is translated as CASSWTADRAETQYF. This rearrangement joins TRBV7-2 to TRBJ2-5, with 7 positions matching TRBD1. Germline V gene lookup returns CDR1 SGHTA and CDR2 FQGNSA. The length of the CDR3 is 15 residues. The ends lost 4 bases at V and 5 bases at J; junction bases unmatched: 10.

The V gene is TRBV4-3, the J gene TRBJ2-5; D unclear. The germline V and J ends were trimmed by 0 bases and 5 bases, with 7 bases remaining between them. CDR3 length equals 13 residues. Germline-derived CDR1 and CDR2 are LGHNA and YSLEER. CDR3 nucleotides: TGCGCCAGCAGCCAAGATCTTCGGGAGACCCAGTACTTC. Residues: CASSQDLRETQYF.

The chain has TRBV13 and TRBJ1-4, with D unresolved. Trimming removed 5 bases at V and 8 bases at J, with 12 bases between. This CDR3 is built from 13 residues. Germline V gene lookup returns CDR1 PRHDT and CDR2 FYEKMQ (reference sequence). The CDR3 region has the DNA TGTGCCAGCAGCGGAGACACGTCGGAAAAACTGTTTTTT. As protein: CASSGDTSEKLFF.

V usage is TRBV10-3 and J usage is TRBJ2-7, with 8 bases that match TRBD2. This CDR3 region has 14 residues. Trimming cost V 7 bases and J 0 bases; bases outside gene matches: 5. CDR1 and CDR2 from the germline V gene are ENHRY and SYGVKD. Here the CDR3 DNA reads TGTGCCATCAAGGAAAGCGGGAGCTCCTACGAGCAGTACTTC. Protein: CAIKESGSSYEQYF.

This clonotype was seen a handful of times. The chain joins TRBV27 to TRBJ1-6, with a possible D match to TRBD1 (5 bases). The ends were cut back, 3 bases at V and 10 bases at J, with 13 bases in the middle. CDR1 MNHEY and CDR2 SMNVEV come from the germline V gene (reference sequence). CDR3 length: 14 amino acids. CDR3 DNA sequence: TGTGCCAGCAGTTTGGTGGGGGGTCAGTCACCCCTCCACTTT. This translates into CASSLVGGQSPLHF.